Following are 2 T cell receptor beta chains from one sample sequenced in a study of T cells in Graves' hyperthyroidism and ophthalmopathy. TCR beta CDR3 region amplification was performed from RNA transcripts. First-round RT-PCR with HTBI primers amplified the TCR CDR3 region. MiXCR, run by TCRdb on the multiplex PCR reads, gives a single entry per CDR3 protein. The sample yields around 800,000 distinct CDR3 sequences, 38% seen once. The material sequenced was blood. All receptors derive from a man aged 18 to 30 with Graves' hyperthyroidism.

As to this clonotype: Sequence at one end of the junction differs from germline and may be a read error. The chain uses TRBV10-3 and TRBJ1-5; D gene unclear. Germline V lookup: CDR1 ENHRY, CDR2 SYGVKD. CDR3 length equals 15 residues. The CDR3 region has the DNA TGTGCCAGCAGTACAATGCAGGCTAGCAATCAGCCCCAGCATTTT. It translates to CASSTMQASNQPQHF.

The chain recombines TRBV5-1 with TRBJ1-4; TRBD1 matches at 7 bases. Trimming removed 4 bases from V and 8 bases from J; junction bases left unmatched: 11. The germline CDR1 and CDR2 sequences are SGHRS and YFSETQ. This CDR3 spans 15 amino acids. CDR3 bases: TGCGCCAGCAGCCAATTCCGGGACAGAGGAGAAAAACTGTTTTTT. It encodes CASSQFRDRGEKLFF.